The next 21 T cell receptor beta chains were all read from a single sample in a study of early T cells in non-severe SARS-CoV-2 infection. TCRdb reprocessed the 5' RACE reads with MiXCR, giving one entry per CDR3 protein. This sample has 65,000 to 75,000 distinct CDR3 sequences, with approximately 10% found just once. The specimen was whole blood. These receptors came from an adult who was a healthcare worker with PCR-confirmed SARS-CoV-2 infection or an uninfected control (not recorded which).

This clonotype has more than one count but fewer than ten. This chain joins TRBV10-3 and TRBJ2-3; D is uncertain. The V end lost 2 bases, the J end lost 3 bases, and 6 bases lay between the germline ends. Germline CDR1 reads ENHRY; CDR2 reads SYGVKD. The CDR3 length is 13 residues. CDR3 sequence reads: CAISERQTDTQYF. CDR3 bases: TGTGCCATCAGTGAGAGACAAACAGATACGCAGTATTTT.

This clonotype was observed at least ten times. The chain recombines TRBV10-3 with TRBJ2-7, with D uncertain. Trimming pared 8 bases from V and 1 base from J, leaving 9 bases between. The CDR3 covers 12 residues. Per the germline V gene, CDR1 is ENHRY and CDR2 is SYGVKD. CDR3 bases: TGTGCCATCTCGGAGTCATCCTACGAGCAGTACTTC. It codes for CAISESSYEQYF.

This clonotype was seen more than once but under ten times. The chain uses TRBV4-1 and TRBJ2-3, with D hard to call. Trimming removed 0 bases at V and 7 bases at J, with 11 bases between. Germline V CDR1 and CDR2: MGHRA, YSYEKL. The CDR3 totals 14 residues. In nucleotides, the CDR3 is TGCGCCAGCAGCCAAGATGGAAGGTGGTATACGCAGTATTTT. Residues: CASSQDGRWYTQYF.

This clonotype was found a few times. The CDR3 region is CASSLRVTRNFF. The CDR3 DNA is TGTGCCAGCAGTTTACGGGTGACTAGGAATTTCTTC. The chain employs TRBV12-3 or TRBV12-4 and TRBJ2-1; tentatively, D is TRBD2 (6 bases). V lost 2 bases, J lost 16 bases, and 15 bases lay in between. The CDR3 sequence is 12 residues long.

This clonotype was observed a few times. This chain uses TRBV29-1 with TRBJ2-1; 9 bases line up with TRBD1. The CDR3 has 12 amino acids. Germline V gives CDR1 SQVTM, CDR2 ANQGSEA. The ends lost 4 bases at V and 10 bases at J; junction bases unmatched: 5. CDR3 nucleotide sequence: TGCAGCGTTGCCGGGACAGGGTTAGAGCAGTTCTTC. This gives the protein CSVAGTGLEQFF.

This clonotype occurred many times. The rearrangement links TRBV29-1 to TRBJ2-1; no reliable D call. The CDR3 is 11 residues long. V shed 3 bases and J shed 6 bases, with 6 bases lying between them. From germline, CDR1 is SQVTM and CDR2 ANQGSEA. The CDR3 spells CSVDRGNEQFF. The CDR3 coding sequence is TGCAGCGTTGATCGCGGCAATGAGCAGTTCTTC.

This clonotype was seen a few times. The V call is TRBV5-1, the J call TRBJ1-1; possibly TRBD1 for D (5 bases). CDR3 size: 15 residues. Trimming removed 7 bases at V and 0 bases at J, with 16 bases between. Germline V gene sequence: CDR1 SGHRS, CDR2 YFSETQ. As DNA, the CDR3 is TGCGCCAGCCAGACAGAGAGACAAATGAACACTGAAGCTTTCTTT. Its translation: CASQTERQMNTEAFF.

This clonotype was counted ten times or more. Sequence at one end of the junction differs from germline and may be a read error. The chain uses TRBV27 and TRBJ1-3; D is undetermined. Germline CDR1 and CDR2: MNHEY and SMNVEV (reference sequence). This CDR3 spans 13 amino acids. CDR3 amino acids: CASSLDSENTIYF. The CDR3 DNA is TGTGCCAGCAGTTTAGACTCTGAAAACACCATATATTTT.

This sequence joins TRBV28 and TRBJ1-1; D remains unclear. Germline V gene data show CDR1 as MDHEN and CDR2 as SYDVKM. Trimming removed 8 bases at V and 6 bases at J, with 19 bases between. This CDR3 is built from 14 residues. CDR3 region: CASVGYAGDPEAFF. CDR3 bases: TGTGCCAGCGTCGGGTACGCGGGTGACCCTGAAGCTTTCTTT.

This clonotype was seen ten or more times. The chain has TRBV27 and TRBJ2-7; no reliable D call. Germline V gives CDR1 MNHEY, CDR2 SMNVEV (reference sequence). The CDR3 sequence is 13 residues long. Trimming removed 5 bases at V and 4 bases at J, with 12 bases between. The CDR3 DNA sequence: TGTGCCAGCAGTAGAGGACGGTGGTACGAGCAGTACTTC. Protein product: CASSRGRWYEQYF.

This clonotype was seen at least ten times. CDR3 nucleotide sequence: TGTGCCAGCTCACCACCAGGGGCCGGAGGCAATCAGCCCCAGCATTTT. Translated, it gives CASSPPGAGGNQPQHF. The chain has TRBV18 and TRBJ1-5; possibly TRBD1 for D (5 bases). CDR1 and CDR2 (germline): KGHSH, LQKENI. Trimming took off 0 bases at V and 2 bases at J, with 11 bases between the two ends. CDR3 length: 16 amino acids.

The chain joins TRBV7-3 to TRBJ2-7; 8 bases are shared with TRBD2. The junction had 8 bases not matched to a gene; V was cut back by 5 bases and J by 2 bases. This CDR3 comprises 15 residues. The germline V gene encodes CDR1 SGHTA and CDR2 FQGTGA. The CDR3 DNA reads TGTGCCAGCAGCCCTCAAGCGGGAGCAACCTACGAGCAGTACTTC. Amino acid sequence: CASSPQAGATYEQYF.

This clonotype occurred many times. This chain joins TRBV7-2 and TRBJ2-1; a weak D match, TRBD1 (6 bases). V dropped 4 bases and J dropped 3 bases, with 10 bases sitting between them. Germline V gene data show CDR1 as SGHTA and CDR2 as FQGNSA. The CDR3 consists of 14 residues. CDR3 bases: TGTGCCAGCAGCTCGGGACACAGCTACAATGAGCAGTTCTTC. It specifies CASSSGHSYNEQFF.

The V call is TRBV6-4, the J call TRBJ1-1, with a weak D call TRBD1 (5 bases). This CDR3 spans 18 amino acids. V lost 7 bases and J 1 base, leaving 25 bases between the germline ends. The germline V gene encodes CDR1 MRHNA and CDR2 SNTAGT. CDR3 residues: CASKDYFRGEERNTEAFF. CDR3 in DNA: TGTGCCAGCAAAGACTATTTTCGGGGGGAAGAGAGGAACACTGAAGCTTTCTTT.

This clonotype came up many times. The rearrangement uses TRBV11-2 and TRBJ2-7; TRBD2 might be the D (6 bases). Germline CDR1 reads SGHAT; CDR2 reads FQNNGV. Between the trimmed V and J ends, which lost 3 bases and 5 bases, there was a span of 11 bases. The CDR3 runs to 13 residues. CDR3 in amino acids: CASSFGSANEQYF. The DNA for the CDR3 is TGTGCCAGCAGCTTCGGGAGCGCCAACGAGCAGTACTTC.

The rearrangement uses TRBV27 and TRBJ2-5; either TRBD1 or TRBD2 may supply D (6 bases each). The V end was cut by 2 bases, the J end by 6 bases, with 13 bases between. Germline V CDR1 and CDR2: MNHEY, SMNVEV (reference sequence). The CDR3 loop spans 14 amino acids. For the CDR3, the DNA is TGTGCCAGCAGTTTACAGGGGCGCGGGAAGACCCAGTACTTC. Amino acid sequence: CASSLQGRGKTQYF.

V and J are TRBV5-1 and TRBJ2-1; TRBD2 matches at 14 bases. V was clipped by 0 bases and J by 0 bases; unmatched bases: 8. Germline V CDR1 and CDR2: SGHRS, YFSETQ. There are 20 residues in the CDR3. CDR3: CASSLAGTSGRGISYNEQFF. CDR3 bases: TGCGCCAGCAGCTTGGCTGGGACTAGCGGGAGAGGGATCTCCTACAATGAGCAGTTCTTC.

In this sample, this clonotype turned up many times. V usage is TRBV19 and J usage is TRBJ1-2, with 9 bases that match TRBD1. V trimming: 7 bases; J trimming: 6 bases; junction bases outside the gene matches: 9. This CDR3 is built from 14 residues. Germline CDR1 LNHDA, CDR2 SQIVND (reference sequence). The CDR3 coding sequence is TGTGCCAGTAACTACGTCGGGACAGGGAATGGCTACACCTTC. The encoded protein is CASNYVGTGNGYTF.

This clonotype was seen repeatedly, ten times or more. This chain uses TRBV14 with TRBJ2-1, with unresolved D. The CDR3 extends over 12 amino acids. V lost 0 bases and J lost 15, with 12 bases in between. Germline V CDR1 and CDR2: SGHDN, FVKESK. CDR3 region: CASSQEARKWFF. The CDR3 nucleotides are TGTGCCAGCAGCCAAGAGGCCCGTAAGTGGTTCTTC.

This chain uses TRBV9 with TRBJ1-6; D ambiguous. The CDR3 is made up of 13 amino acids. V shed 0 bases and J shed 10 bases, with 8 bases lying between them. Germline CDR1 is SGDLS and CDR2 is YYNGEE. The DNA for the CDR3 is TGTGCCAGCAGCGTAGAAGTATCCTCACCCCTCCACTTT. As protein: CASSVEVSSPLHF. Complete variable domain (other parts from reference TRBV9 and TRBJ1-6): DSGVTQTPKHLITATGQRVTLRCSPRSGDLSVYWYQQSLDQGLQFLIQYYNGEERAKGNILERFSAQQFPDLHSELNLSSLELGDSALYFCASSVEVSSPLHFGNGTRLTVT.

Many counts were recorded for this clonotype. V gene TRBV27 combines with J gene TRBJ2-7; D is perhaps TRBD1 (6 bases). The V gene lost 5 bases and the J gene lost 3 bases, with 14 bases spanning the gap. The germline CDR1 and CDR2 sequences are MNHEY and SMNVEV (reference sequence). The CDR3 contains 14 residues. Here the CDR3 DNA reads TGTGCCAGCAGTCTAGGGGGACCGTTCTACGAGCAGTACTTC. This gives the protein CASSLGGPFYEQYF.